The rows below give T cell receptor beta chains drawn from one sample of a study of OX40 agonist ivuxolimab in advanced cancers. Generated by immunoSEQ multiplex PCR, the TCRdb table keeps only in-frame clones and is missing some. The sample records some 70,000 clones, 80% being singletons. This material consisted of CD4+ or CD8+ T cells sorted from blood, taken in a trial of the OX40 agonist ivuxolimab. These receptors were collected from an adult with an advanced solid tumor such as melanoma, head and neck, liver or kidney cancer. The CDR3 runs from the conserved cysteine through the conserved F or W. D genes are given only for firm matches. Clone size is stated in some rows and not others, as once, few, many or a class when expanded.

len	v_gene	j_gene	abundance	d_gene	CDR3aa	CDR3nt
14	TRBV30	TRBJ1-4	.	.	CAWSVPRGNEKLFF	TGTGCCTGGAGTGTACCAAGGGGTAATGAAAAACTGTTTTTT
13	TRBV7-8	TRBJ2-5	.	.	CASQRTAQETQYF	TGTGCCAGCCAGAGGACAGCTCAAGAGACCCAGTACTTC
15	TRBV9	TRBJ2-2	.	.	CASSVEVMGTGELFF	TGTGCCAGCAGCGTAGAGGTCATGGGAACCGGGGAGCTGTTTTTT
14	TRBV7-2	TRBJ1-1	.	.	CASSFRPRNTEAFF	TGTGCCAGCAGCTTTCGGCCCAGGAACACTGAAGCTTTCTTT
13	TRBV14	TRBJ1-1	once	.	CASSQGTYTEAFF	TGTGCCAGCAGCCAAGGGACCTACACTGAGGCTTTCTTT
14	TRBV2	TRBJ1-5	.	.	CASGRTRDNQPQHF	TGTGCCAGCGGTCGGACTCGAGACAATCAGCCCCAGCATTTT
14	TRBV30	TRBJ2-2	.	TRBD1	CAFLGDRNTGELFF	TGTGCCTTCCTAGGGGACAGGAACACCGGGGAGCTGTTTTTT
16	TRBV29-1	TRBJ1-1	.	TRBD1	CSVEGLPTGRRTEAFF	TGCAGCGTTGAAGGTCTCCCGACAGGGAGGAGGACTGAAGCTTTCTTT
14	TRBV5-1	TRBJ1-3	.	TRBD1	CASSTGTVGNTIYF	TGCGCCAGCAGCACGGGGACAGTCGGAAACACCATATATTTT
12	TRBV7-2	TRBJ2-5	.	.	CASSMDGDPQYF	TGTGCCAGCAGCATGGACGGCGATCCCCAGTACTTC
14	TRBV9	TRBJ2-7	.	.	CASSVDYGSYEQYF	TGTGCCAGCAGCGTAGATTATGGGTCCTACGAGCAGTACTTC
16	TRBV7-6	TRBJ1-3	.	.	CASSSGGGLSGNTIYF	TGTGCCAGCAGCTCCGGAGGGGGGCTCTCTGGAAACACCATATATTTT